These 7 T cell receptor beta chains were all obtained from the same sample, sequenced in a study of blood T cell repertoires in COVID-19. The data were produced by immunoSEQ multiplex PCR, yet TCRdb's version contains in-frame clones alone and is incomplete. The data hold 330,000 or so clones, with around 87% observed a single time. The source material was PBMCs or T cells enriched from blood (not recorded which). These receptors were collected from a man in his forties or fifties in a cohort exposed to, infected with or recovered from COVID-19 (not recorded which).

This chain links TRBV2 with TRBJ2-3; 10 nucleotides match TRBD2. In germline, CDR1 is SNHLY, CDR2 FYNNEI. Unmatched junction bases numbered 2, after V lost 2 bases and J lost 3 bases. The CDR3 is 15 residues long. CDR3 region: CASSESSGRTDTQYF. The CDR3 DNA is TGTGCCAGCAGTGAATCTAGCGGGAGAACAGATACGCAGTATTTT.

The J gene is TRBJ1-3, the V gene TRBV19; no firm D call. Trimming removed 3 bases at V and 0 bases at J, with 15 bases between. CDR3 length equals 17 residues. Germline CDR1 is LNHDA and CDR2 is SQIVND (reference sequence). The CDR3 DNA follows: TGTGCCAGTAGTATTTCGGGGAACCTAATCTCTGGAAACACCATATATTTT. As protein: CASSISGNLISGNTIYF.

CDR3: CASSARLAGEETQYF. In DNA form, the CDR3 reads TGTGCCAGCAGCGCTCGACTAGCGGGAGAAGAGACCCAGTACTTC. The V and J genes are TRBV11-2 and TRBJ2-5; TRBD2 agrees at 12 bases. The CDR3 spans 15 residues. The V gene end was trimmed by 5 bases and the J gene end by 3 bases; junction bases not matched to a gene: 4. From germline, CDR1 is SGHAT and CDR2 FQNNGV.

This chain joins TRBV6-5 and TRBJ1-1; 9 bases fit TRBD1. The CDR3 runs 14 residues. J gave up 8 bases and V 5 bases, and 9 bases lay outside the gene matches. The germline V gene encodes CDR1 MNHEY and CDR2 SVGAGI. CDR3 region: CASSTLQGADEAFF. In nucleotides, the CDR3 is TGTGCCAGCAGTACGCTACAGGGGGCAGACGAAGCTTTCTTT.

The J gene is TRBJ2-2, the V gene TRBV18; D may be TRBD2 (6 bases). Looked up from germline, CDR1 is KGHSH and CDR2 is LQKENI. V lost 6 bases and J lost 1, with 12 bases in between. The CDR3 extends over 15 amino acids. The CDR3 loop reads CASSLGTQNTGELFF. The CDR3 nucleotides read TGTGCCAGCTCGCTTGGGACTCAGAACACCGGGGAGCTGTTTTTT.

This clone was seen once. The V gene is TRBV11-2, the J gene TRBJ2-3, with TRBD2 as a possible D gene (5 bases). The CDR3 has 15 residues. Between the trimmed V and J ends, which lost 3 bases and 2 bases, there was a span of 12 bases. Per the germline V gene, CDR1 is SGHAT and CDR2 is FQNNGV. CDR3 sequence (DNA): TGTGCCAGCAGCTTTAGGGAGTGGGCCACAGATACGCAGTATTTT. It yields the protein CASSFREWATDTQYF.

The rearrangement links TRBV18 to TRBJ1-2, with a tentative D call TRBD1 (6 bases). CDR3 length: 15 residues. Germline-derived CDR1 and CDR2 are KGHSH and LQKENI. Deletions cut 3 bases from V and 1 base from J, with 12 bases between. The CDR3 nucleotides read TGTGCCAGCTCACCCGACAGGAGCTTTAACTATGGCTACACCTTC. Its translation: CASSPDRSFNYGYTF.